Detailed here is one TCR beta chain. The CDR3 covers 15 residues. V was pared by 5 bases and J by 2 bases, with 7 bases of the junction left unmatched. In germline, CDR1 is SGHDT, CDR2 YYEEEE. This specimen belongs to a study of blood T cell repertoires in COVID-19. Study as a whole: In each case, the material was cDNA or gDNA derived from T cells, B-cell-depleted T cells, or PBMCs.

Authors' methods: Reference gene primers were amplified, and this amplification served to estimate nucleated cell counts. Assay used: immunoSEQ multiplex PCR; TCRdb lists only in-frame clones, some missing. The DNA gave D and trimming, while V, J and clone size come from that table. The profile shows approximately 250,000 clones, 70% to 90% of them singletons. This sequence joins TRBV5-6 and TRBJ1-3, with 7 bases aligning to TRBD1. Sequencing input: peripheral blood. The clonotype was recovered from a man aged 30-40 years with active or convalescent COVID-19. CDR3 sequence: CASSYYRGPGNTIYF. CDR3 sequence (DNA): TGTGCCAGCAGTTATTACAGGGGCCCTGGAAACACCATATATTTT. The full variable domain, completed using reference TRBV5-6 and TRBJ1-3, is DAGVTQSPTHLIKTRGQQVTLRCSPKSGHDTVSWYQQALGQGPQFIFQYYEEEERQRGNFPDRFSGHQFPNYSSELNVNALLLGDSALYLCASSYYRGPGNTIYFGEGSWLTVV.